This entry features one TCR beta chain sequence. Its specificity is not known. The data were obtained in a study of T-cell reconstitution after alpha-beta-depleted transplantation in children. The CDR3 is made up of 14 amino acids. The germline gives CDR1 SGHKS, CDR2 YYEKEE (reference sequence). The trim removed 4 bases at V and 2 bases at J, leaving 4 bases unmatched. Unique molecular identifiers were built into the TCRbeta library. Via MiXCR, TCRdb re-called the PCR reads, giving one row per CDR3 protein. Of about 200,000 distinct CDR3 sequences listed, about 8.2% are singletons. Overall study findings and caveats: Among T cells one year after transplant, newly produced cells accounted for most counts and diversity.

This sequence joins TRBV5-5 and TRBJ2-7, with 9 bases lining up with TRBD1. The source was PBMCs, mostly from graft donor cells, collected 360 days after TCRalphabeta/CD19-depleted stem cell transplant. This TCR came from a male patient between 2 and 10 years old who had a stem cell transplant for acute myeloid leukemia, so the T cells may come from the graft donor. The CDR3 reads CASSRGQGPYEQYV. The CDR3 bases are TGTGCCAGCAGCCGGGGACAGGGACCCTACGAGCAGTACGTC.